These 18 T cell receptor beta chains came from one sample sequenced in a study of blood T cell repertoires in COVID-19 (dated by TCRdb to about 2020). Libraries were built with the immunoSEQ multiplex PCR assay. Drawn from immuneACCESS, this table holds only the in-frame rearrangements with V and J called that TCRdb kept. Clones are partly lost; checked studies trace under half to an unresolved V gene and leave the rest unexplained. The sample table records approximately 150,000 clones; roughly 89% of these occur just once. In total, the top ten clones hold more than 15% of the sample. The sequenced material came from peripheral blood. Source of these receptors: a man aged 50 or older with active or convalescent COVID-19.

About this clone itself: Sequence at one end of the junction differs from germline and may be a read error. J is TRBJ2-7 and V is TRBV23-1; TRBD2 matches 13 bases. TRBV23-1 is an ORF; its function is uncertain. The CDR3 has 20 residues. The CDR3 protein is CARSRPGLAGAAPSYYEQYF. CDR3 DNA sequence: TGCGCCCGCAGTCGCCCCGGACTAGCGGGAGCTGCCCCCTCCTACTACGAGCAGTACTTC.

This clone was seen only once. The chain links TRBV4-2 to TRBJ2-7; 7 positions match TRBD1. The CDR3 is made up of 17 amino acids. V dropped 3 bases and J dropped 3; count of bases not matched to a gene: 14. In germline, CDR1 is LGHNA, CDR2 YNFKEQ. CDR3 sequence reads: CASSQATGALTRYEQYF. CDR3 nucleotides: TGTGCCAGCAGCCAGGCAACAGGGGCCTTAACGCGCTACGAGCAGTACTTC.

This clone is a singleton in its sample. Relative to the germline gene, one junction end is altered; a read error may explain this. V gene TRBV24-1 combines with J gene TRBJ1-2, with 7 bases matching TRBD1. The CDR3 is 13 amino acids. Germline assignment: CDR1 KGHDR and CDR2 SFDVKD. The CDR3 region is CATSDSLDRRFNF. The CDR3 DNA reads as TGTGCCACCAGTGATTCGTTGGACAGGAGATTTAACTTC.

This clone was observed a single time. V and J are TRBV24-1 and TRBJ2-2; 9 bases are shared with TRBD1. The CDR3 has 13 residues. J lost 5 bases, V lost 7 bases, and 1 base had no gene match. Germline values: CDR1 KGHDR, CDR2 SFDVKD. The CDR3 reads CATRDRGTGELFF. CDR3 bases: TGTGCCACCAGAGACAGGGGGACCGGGGAGCTGTTTTTT.

Here the CDR3 reads CASSMDRSKTQYF. The CDR3 DNA follows: TGTGCCAGTAGTATGGACAGGTCAAAGACCCAGTACTTC. This rearrangement joins TRBV19 to TRBJ2-5; 7 nucleotides agree with TRBD1. V dropped 3 bases and J dropped 6; count of bases not matched to a gene: 4. CDR3 size: 13 residues. Germline CDR1 is LNHDA and CDR2 is SQIVND (reference sequence).

This clone was counted once. CDR3 sequence (DNA): TGTGCCAGCAGCTACGGGACAACCAGGTTAAACTATGGCTACACCTTC. Its translation is CASSYGTTRLNYGYTF. This chain connects TRBV13 to TRBJ1-2; TRBD1 might be the D (6 bases). The ends were cut back, 4 bases at V and 2 bases at J, with 17 bases in the middle. The CDR3 contains 16 residues. Germline lookup yields CDR1 PRHDT and CDR2 FYEKMQ (reference sequence).

This chain joins TRBV19 and TRBJ2-3, with TRBD2 identical over 11 bases. Trimming took 5 bases from V and 0 from J; bases not matched to a gene: 7. Germline lookup yields CDR1 LNHDA and CDR2 SQIVND (reference sequence). The CDR3 is 17 amino acids. The CDR3, as DNA: TGTGCCAGTAGTCAAGTACTAGCGGGGGCTAGCACAGATACGCAGTATTTT. It yields the protein CASSQVLAGASTDTQYF. The entire variable domain, with the rest obtained from reference TRBV19 and TRBJ2-3, is as follows: DGGITQSPKYLFRKEGQNVTLSCEQNLNHDAMYWYRQDPGQGLRLIYYSQIVNDFQKGDIAEGYSVSREKKESFPLTVTSAQKNPTAFYLCASSQVLAGASTDTQYFGPGTRLTVL.

This clone was observed a single time. This CDR3 reads CASSKKAGLFDEQYF. For the CDR3, the DNA is TGTGCCAGCAGCAAGAAAGCGGGGCTGTTCGACGAGCAGTACTTC. The chain employs TRBV5-4 and TRBJ2-7, with 7 bases matching TRBD2. With V trimmed by 4 bases and J by 5 bases, 12 bases remained unmatched. Germline CDR1 and CDR2: SGHNT and YYREEE (reference sequence). The CDR3 contains 15 residues.

The V gene is TRBV9, the J gene TRBJ2-1; maybe TRBD2 (5 bases). The CDR3 is 13 residues long. V lost 2 bases and J 9 bases, leaving 12 bases between the germline ends. Germline CDR1 and CDR2: SGDLS and YYNGEE. CDR3 bases: TGTGCCAGCAGCGTCCCTAGCCCCTGTGAGCAGTTCTTC. This codes for CASSVPSPCEQFF.

The V gene is TRBV5-4, the J gene TRBJ2-1; D not resolved. V shed 2 bases and J shed 8 bases, with 5 bases lying between them. Germline-derived CDR1 and CDR2 are SGHNT and YYREEE (reference sequence). CDR3 length: 11 amino acids. The CDR3 nucleotides read TGTGCCAGCAGCTTTCTTGATGAGCAGTTCTTC. This gives the protein CASSFLDEQFF. Supplemented by reference TRBV5-4 and TRBJ2-1, the full variable domain reads ETGVTQSPTHLIKTRGQQVTLRCSSQSGHNTVSWYQQALGQGPQFIFQYYREEENGRGNFPPRFSGLQFPNYSSELNVNALELDDSALYLCASSFLDEQFFGPGTRLTVL.

The V and J genes are TRBV10-3 and TRBJ1-5; D is possibly TRBD1 (6 bases). Germline loops: CDR1 ENHRY, CDR2 SYGVKD. The CDR3 runs 14 residues. V shed 4 bases and J shed 4 bases, with 11 bases lying between them. CDR3 bases: TGTGCCATCAGTGGGGGACAAACAAATCAGCCCCAGCATTTT. Translating gives CAISGGQTNQPQHF.

V is TRBV5-1 and J is TRBJ2-2; 8 positions match TRBD1. This CDR3 has 16 amino acids. The junction had 7 bases not matched to a gene; V was cut back by 5 bases and J by 1 base. CDR1 is SGHRS, CDR2 YFSETQ, per germline. CDR3 nucleotides: TGCGCCAGCAGAGATCCGGGACAGGTGAACACCGGGGAGCTGTTTTTT. This codes for CASRDPGQVNTGELFF.

This chain links TRBV2 with TRBJ2-2; the match to TRBD1 covers 7 bases. Germline loops: CDR1 SNHLY, CDR2 FYNNEI. CDR3 length: 14 residues. After removal of 5 bases from V and 6 bases from J, the junction contained 6 bases not matched to a gene. The CDR3 sequence is CASSPTGDSGELFF. The CDR3 coding sequence is TGTGCCAGCAGTCCTACAGGGGATTCCGGGGAGCTGTTTTTT.

The V gene is TRBV11-2, the J gene TRBJ1-1; D not resolved. V lost 1 base to trimming and J lost 1 base, with 13 bases between them. The length of the CDR3 is 16 residues. The germline V gene has CDR1 SGHAT and CDR2 FQNNGV. This chain's CDR3 is CASSLVFRRENTEAFF. DNA for the CDR3: TGTGCCAGCAGCTTAGTCTTTCGACGGGAGAACACTGAAGCTTTCTTT.

The CDR3 spells CASSRSTTGENGYTF. CDR3 sequence (DNA): TGTGCCAGCAGCCGCTCAACGACAGGGGAGAATGGCTACACCTTC. The chain couples TRBV6-5 to TRBJ1-2; 8 nucleotides line up with TRBD1. The ends lost 6 bases at V and 6 bases at J; junction bases unmatched: 12. This CDR3 is 15 amino acids long. Germline values: CDR1 MNHEY, CDR2 SVGAGI.

This sequence joins TRBV6-5 and TRBJ1-3; 8 bases are a match to TRBD1. The CDR3 runs to 15 residues. Germline trimming cut 6 bases from V and 0 bases from J; bases unmatched to any gene: 4. In germline, CDR1 is MNHEY, CDR2 SVGAGI. The CDR3 DNA is TGTGCCAGCAGGGGGACAGGTTTCTCTGGAAACACCATATATTTT. It codes for CASRGTGFSGNTIYF.

The rearrangement uses TRBV18 and TRBJ2-1, with a weak D call TRBD2 (6 bases). V lost 4 bases and J lost 0, with 10 bases in between. Germline values: CDR1 KGHSH, CDR2 LQKENI. The CDR3 loop spans 15 amino acids. CDR3 region: CASSLGLNSYNEQFF. In nucleotides, the CDR3 is TGTGCCAGCTCACTGGGACTCAACTCCTACAATGAGCAGTTCTTC.

The V gene is TRBV6-5, the J gene TRBJ1-1, with no clear D. This CDR3 has 13 residues. CDR1 is MNHEY, CDR2 SVGAGI, per germline. V lost 6 bases, J lost 2 bases, and 10 bases lay in between. The CDR3 spells CASRDSANTEAFF. As DNA, the CDR3 is TGTGCCAGCAGGGACTCAGCCAACACTGAAGCTTTCTTT.